The 28 T cell receptor beta chains presented below share a single source sample, sequenced in a study of blood T cell repertoires in COVID-19. The method was immunoSEQ multiplex PCR; TCRdb's version includes in-frame clones alone and lacks a portion of them. Altogether some 89,000 clones are present, roughly 80% being singletons, with the ten largest covering 11%. The sequenced sample consisted of peripheral blood. The receptors derive from a man in his 70s with acute or convalescent COVID-19.

This clone was observed a handful of times. V and J are TRBV5-1 and TRBJ1-6, with D unclear. CDR3 size: 12 residues. V lost 4 bases and J 13 bases, leaving 12 bases between the germline ends. The germline V gene has CDR1 SGHRS and CDR2 YFSETQ. CDR3 loop: CASSTRGGPLHF. The CDR3 region has the DNA TGCGCCAGCAGCACCCGGGGAGGCCCCCTCCACTTT.

This sequence joins TRBV27 and TRBJ2-1; 8 nucleotides match TRBD1. Germline CDR1 reads MNHEY; CDR2 reads SMNVEV (reference sequence). The CDR3 has 15 amino acids. J was trimmed by 3 bases and V by 7 bases; bases with no gene match: 8. The CDR3 DNA reads as TGTGCCAGCACCCAACAGGGGGGTTTCTACAATGAGCAGTTCTTC. It translates to CASTQQGGFYNEQFF.

In its sample, this clone was seen once. The genes are TRBV29-1 and TRBJ2-5, with 11 positions matching TRBD2. There are 12 residues in the CDR3. The ends lost 5 bases at V and 8 bases at J; junction bases unmatched: 4. Germline CDR1 and CDR2: SQVTM and ANQGSEA. The CDR3 bases are TGCAGCGTTAGACTAGCGGGGAGCACCCAGTACTTC. As protein: CSVRLAGSTQYF.

The chain joins TRBV21-1 to TRBJ1-6; no check of the table's D call, TRBD1, against the DNA was made. TRBV21-1 constitutes a pseudogene. The CDR3 has 15 amino acids. The CDR3: CATHVQGAGNSPLHF. CDR3 nucleotides: TGTGCCACCCATGTTCAGGGGGCCGGTAATTCACCCCTCCACTTT.

The J gene is TRBJ1-1, the V gene TRBV5-1; TRBD1 agrees at 8 bases. The CDR3 length is 15 residues. After removal of 0 bases from V and 4 bases from J, the junction contained 5 bases not matched to a gene. Germline V gene sequence: CDR1 SGHRS, CDR2 YFSETQ. CDR3: CASSLEQGGSTEAFF. Written as DNA, the CDR3 is TGCGCCAGCAGCTTGGAACAGGGGGGAAGCACTGAAGCTTTCTTT.

The V gene is TRBV19, the J gene TRBJ2-1; weak D call: TRBD2 (6 bases). CDR1 and CDR2 from the germline V gene are LNHDA and SQIVND (reference sequence). With 6 bases removed from V and 0 bases from J, the gap between germline ends came to 12 bases. The CDR3 spans 15 residues. CDR3 bases: TGTGCCAGTAGCCCGGACGGGAGCTCCTACAATGAGCAGTTCTTC. Its translation is CASSPDGSSYNEQFF.

This chain links TRBV19 with TRBJ1-4; no definite D call. V dropped 3 bases and J dropped 0 bases, with 5 bases sitting between them. Per germline, CDR1 LNHDA and CDR2 SQIVND (reference sequence). This CDR3 is 14 amino acids long. CDR3 in amino acids: CASSMRATNEKLFF. CDR3 sequence (DNA): TGTGCCAGTAGTATGAGAGCAACTAATGAAAAACTGTTTTTT.

The chain employs TRBV6-4 and TRBJ1-2; 7 bases are a match to TRBD1. V lost 6 bases, J lost 7 bases, and 2 bases stayed unmatched. The CDR3 totals 11 residues. Germline CDR1 and CDR2: MRHNA and SNTAGT. The CDR3: CASRAGGGYTF. CDR3 bases: TGTGCCAGCAGAGCAGGGGGTGGCTACACCTTC.

The chain combines TRBV7-6 with TRBJ2-2; 8 bases align to TRBD2. V dropped 5 bases and J dropped 1; count of bases not matched to a gene: 3. The CDR3 is 15 amino acids. In germline, CDR1 is SGHVS, CDR2 FNYEAQ. The CDR3 spells CASSPSGGNTGELFF. Here the CDR3 DNA reads TGTGCCAGCAGCCCGAGCGGGGGGAACACCGGGGAGCTGTTTTTT.

V and J are TRBV27 and TRBJ2-2; the match to TRBD1 covers 9 bases. Germline V gene data show CDR1 as MNHEY and CDR2 as SMNVEV (reference sequence). This CDR3 region has 22 residues. V was pared by 2 bases and J by 1 base, with 20 bases of the junction left unmatched. CDR3 in amino acids: CASSLVPGGTGIINLNTGELFF. The CDR3, as DNA: TGTGCCAGCAGTTTAGTCCCCGGTGGGACAGGGATAATTAATTTGAACACCGGGGAGCTGTTTTTT.

This clone was detected a few times. The rearrangement links TRBV4-1 to TRBJ2-1; 7 nucleotides align to TRBD1. The CDR3 contains 15 residues. From germline, CDR1 is MGHRA and CDR2 YSYEKL. With V trimmed by 4 bases and J by 5 bases, 8 bases remained unmatched. The CDR3: CASSPGQTPNNEQFF. Written as DNA, the CDR3 is TGCGCCAGCAGCCCGGGACAGACACCAAACAATGAGCAGTTCTTC.

The genes are TRBV6-5 and TRBJ2-3; tentative D call: TRBD1 (6 bases). Germline CDR1 is MNHEY and CDR2 is SVGAGI. The CDR3 is 14 residues long. V lost 6 bases to trimming and J lost 5 bases, with 15 bases between them. The CDR3 coding sequence is TGTGCCAGCAGGGGGGCCCAGGGTGGAGATACGCAGTATTTT. The encoded protein is CASRGAQGGDTQYF.

J is TRBJ2-3 and V is TRBV7-8; D is perhaps TRBD1 (6 bases). There are 14 residues in the CDR3. V lost 7 bases, J lost 1 base, and 12 bases lay in between. Germline CDR1 SGHVS, CDR2 FQNEAQ. This CDR3 is CASNDRRRTDTQYF. DNA for the CDR3: TGTGCCAGCAACGACAGGCGACGCACAGATACGCAGTATTTT.

The genes are TRBV2 and TRBJ1-1, with D possibly being TRBD1 (6 bases). The germline V gene encodes CDR1 SNHLY and CDR2 FYNNEI. The CDR3 is made up of 14 amino acids. Trimming pared 8 bases from V and 0 bases from J, leaving 13 bases between. CDR3 residues: CASHWTEMNTEAFF. The CDR3 coding sequence is TGTGCCAGCCATTGGACAGAAATGAACACTGAAGCTTTCTTT.

The gene calls are TRBV7-9 and TRBJ1-1, with 9 bases fitting TRBD1. Germline-derived CDR1 and CDR2 are SEHNR and FQNEAQ (reference sequence). This CDR3 is 14 amino acids long. The V segment lost 0 bases and the J segment 8 bases; nucleotides outside the gene matches: 4. CDR3 region: CASSLADRGSEAFF. In DNA, the CDR3 is TGTGCCAGCAGCTTAGCCGACAGGGGGTCCGAAGCTTTCTTT.

The V call is TRBV6-5, the J call TRBJ2-1; TRBD1 matches 7 bases. Germline assignment: CDR1 MNHEY and CDR2 SVGAGI. This CDR3 is 15 amino acids long. V was clipped by 8 bases and J by 7 bases; unmatched bases: 14. CDR3 DNA: TGTGCCAGCGTGTATGAGGGGACAGCCTTAAATGAGCAGTTCTTC. This translates into CASVYEGTALNEQFF.

In this sample, this clone turned up a few times. The genes are TRBV6-6 and TRBJ1-5, with 7 bases matching TRBD1. The CDR3 is 16 amino acids. Germline lookup yields CDR1 MNHNY and CDR2 SVGAGI (reference sequence). With V trimmed by 6 bases and J by 6 bases, 14 bases remained unmatched. The CDR3 region is CASSPPGQVDGQPQHF. The CDR3 bases are TGTGCCAGCAGCCCCCCCGGACAGGTTGACGGTCAGCCCCAGCATTTT.

The chain recombines TRBV18 with TRBJ1-5; D remains unclear. This CDR3 comprises 14 residues. CDR1 KGHSH and CDR2 LQKENI come from the germline V gene. Trimming pared 3 bases from V and 5 bases from J, leaving 11 bases between. As DNA, the CDR3 is TGTGCCAGCTCACCGCAACAGACGGATCAGCCCCAGCATTTT. Protein product: CASSPQQTDQPQHF.

The chain carries TRBV19 and TRBJ2-3; 8 bases fit TRBD2. CDR1 is LNHDA, CDR2 SQIVND, per germline (reference sequence). After removal of 3 bases from V and 3 bases from J, the junction contained 8 bases not matched to a gene. The CDR3 spans 16 residues. CDR3 coding DNA: TGTGCCAGTAGTATGCCCTTGACTAGCGAGACAGATACGCAGTATTTT. It yields the protein CASSMPLTSETDTQYF.

The chain uses TRBV5-4 and TRBJ2-1; a possible D gene is TRBD2 (6 bases). The CDR3 spans 12 residues. V was cut by 4 bases and J by 6 bases, with 8 bases left in between. The germline CDR1 and CDR2 sequences are SGHNT and YYREEE (reference sequence). The DNA for the CDR3 is TGTGCCAGCAGCCCTAGCGTCAATGAGCAGTTCTTC. Its translation is CASSPSVNEQFF.

The V call is TRBV10-2, the J call TRBJ1-6, with 10 bases matching TRBD1. Germline CDR1 reads WSHSY; CDR2 reads SAAADI. This CDR3 region has 15 residues. J was trimmed by 9 bases and V by 2 bases; bases with no gene match: 4. CDR3: CASSEPGQGSSPLHF. Here the CDR3 DNA reads TGCGCCAGCAGTGAGCCGGGACAGGGGTCTTCACCCCTCCACTTT.

This sequence joins TRBV5-1 and TRBJ1-1, with TRBD1 matching 7 bases. Germline V gives CDR1 SGHRS, CDR2 YFSETQ. With 0 bases clipped from V and 1 base from J, the junction kept 12 bases outside the gene matches. This CDR3 contains 18 residues. The CDR3 bases are TGCGCCAGCAGCTTGGGCGTAATTCGACAGGGCACGAACACTGAAGCTTTCTTT. As protein: CASSLGVIRQGTNTEAFF.

This clone was counted a single time. The V gene is TRBV5-4, the J gene TRBJ1-2; TRBD1 is a possible D gene (5 bases). The CDR3 runs to 13 residues. Germline-derived CDR1 and CDR2 are SGHNT and YYREEE (reference sequence). Trimming removed 4 bases at V and 2 bases at J, with 9 bases between. The CDR3 is CASSGDSNYGYTF. Here the CDR3 DNA reads TGTGCCAGCAGCGGAGACAGCAACTATGGCTACACCTTC. Supplemented by reference TRBV5-4 and TRBJ1-2, the full variable domain reads ETGVTQSPTHLIKTRGQQVTLRCSSQSGHNTVSWYQQALGQGPQFIFQYYREEENGRGNFPPRFSGLQFPNYSSELNVNALELDDSALYLCASSGDSNYGYTFGSGTRLTVV.

The chain employs TRBV7-8 and TRBJ2-2, with 10 positions matching TRBD2. V was pared by 5 bases and J by 8 bases, with 8 bases of the junction left unmatched. The CDR3 runs to 15 residues. Germline V gene sequence: CDR1 SGHVS, CDR2 FQNEAQ. This CDR3 reads CASSGLAGAIGELFF. The CDR3 DNA reads TGTGCCAGCAGCGGGCTAGCGGGGGCTATAGGGGAGCTGTTTTTT.

The J gene is TRBJ2-1, the V gene TRBV3-1 (or the pseudogene TRBV3-2), with 12 bases that match TRBD2. Unmatched junction bases numbered 8, after V lost 4 bases and J lost 10 bases. The germline gives CDR1 LGHDT, CDR2 YNNKEL (reference sequence). The CDR3 is made up of 15 amino acids. CDR3 sequence reads: CASSPGLAGTGEQFF. CDR3 coding DNA: TGTGCCAGCAGCCCCGGACTAGCGGGGACAGGAGAGCAGTTCTTC.

This clone has a handful of counts. The chain uses TRBV28 and TRBJ2-2; D is perhaps TRBD1 (6 bases). This CDR3 has 15 amino acids. Trimming pared 6 bases from V and 2 bases from J, leaving 13 bases between. Germline assignment: CDR1 MDHEN and CDR2 SYDVKM. CDR3 nucleotides: TGTGCCAGCAGCACGCCGGGACATAACACCGGGGAGCTGTTTTTT. Translation: CASSTPGHNTGELFF. Looking up the rest from reference TRBV28 and TRBJ2-2 gives the full variable domain: DVKVTQSSRYLVKRTGEKVFLECVQDMDHENMFWYRQDPGLGLRLIYFSYDVKMKEKGDIPEGYSVSREKKERFSLILESASTNQTSMYLCASSTPGHNTGELFFGEGSRLTVL.

The CDR3 protein is CASSMGLADIYNEQFF. DNA for the CDR3: TGTGCCAGCAGTATGGGACTAGCGGACATATACAATGAGCAGTTCTTC. This chain connects TRBV28 to TRBJ2-1; TRBD2 aligns across 11 bases. Per germline, CDR1 MDHEN and CDR2 SYDVKM. CDR3 length equals 16 residues. V lost 5 bases to trimming and J lost 4 bases; unmatched junction nucleotides: 7.

The chain links TRBV9 to TRBJ2-2; D may be TRBD1 (5 bases). The CDR3 extends over 16 amino acids. V dropped 0 bases and J dropped 0 bases, with 9 bases sitting between them. Germline V gives CDR1 SGDLS, CDR2 YYNGEE. CDR3 protein: CASSVGAGTNTGELFF. The CDR3 DNA sequence: TGTGCCAGCAGCGTAGGGGCAGGGACGAACACCGGGGAGCTGTTTTTT.